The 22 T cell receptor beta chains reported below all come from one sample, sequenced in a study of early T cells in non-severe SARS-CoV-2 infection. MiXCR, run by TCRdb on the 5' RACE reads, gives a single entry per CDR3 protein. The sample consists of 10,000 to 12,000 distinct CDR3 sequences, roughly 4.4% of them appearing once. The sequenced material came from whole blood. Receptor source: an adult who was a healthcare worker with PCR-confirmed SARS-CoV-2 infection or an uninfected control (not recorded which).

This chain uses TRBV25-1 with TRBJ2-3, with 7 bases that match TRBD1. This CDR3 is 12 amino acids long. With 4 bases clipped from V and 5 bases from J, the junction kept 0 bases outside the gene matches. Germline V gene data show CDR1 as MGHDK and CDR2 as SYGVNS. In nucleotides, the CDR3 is TGTGCCAGCAGTGCAGGGGGAGATACGCAGTATTTT. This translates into CASSAGGDTQYF. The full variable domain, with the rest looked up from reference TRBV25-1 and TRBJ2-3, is EADIYQTPRYLVIGTGKKITLECSQTMGHDKMYWYQQDPGMELHLIHYSYGVNSTEKGDLSSESTVSRIRTEHFPLTLESARPSHTSQYLCASSAGGDTQYFGPGTRLTVL.

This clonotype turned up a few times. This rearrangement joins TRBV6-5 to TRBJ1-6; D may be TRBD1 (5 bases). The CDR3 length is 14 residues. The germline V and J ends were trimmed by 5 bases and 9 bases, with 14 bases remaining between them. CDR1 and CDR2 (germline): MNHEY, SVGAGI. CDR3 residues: CASSAQGFGSPLHF. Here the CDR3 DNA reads TGTGCCAGCAGTGCCCAGGGTTTTGGTTCACCCCTCCACTTT.

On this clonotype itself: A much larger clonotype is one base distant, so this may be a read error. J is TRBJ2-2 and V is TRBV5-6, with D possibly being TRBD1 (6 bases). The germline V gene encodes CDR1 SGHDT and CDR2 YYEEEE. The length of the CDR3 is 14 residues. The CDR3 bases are TGTGCCAGCAGCCCCGTATGGGACACCGAGGAGCTGTTTTTT. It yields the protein CASSPVWDTEELFF.

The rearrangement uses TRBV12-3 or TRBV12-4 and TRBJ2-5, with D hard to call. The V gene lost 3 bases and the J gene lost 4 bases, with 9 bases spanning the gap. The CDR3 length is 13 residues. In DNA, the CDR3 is TGTGCCAGCAGTTTGGGTAGGGCAGAGACCCAGTACTTC. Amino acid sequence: CASSLGRAETQYF.

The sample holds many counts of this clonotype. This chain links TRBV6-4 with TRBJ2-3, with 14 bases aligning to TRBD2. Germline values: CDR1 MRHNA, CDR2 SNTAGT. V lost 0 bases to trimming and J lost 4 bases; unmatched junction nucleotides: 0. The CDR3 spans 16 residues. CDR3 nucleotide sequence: TGTGCCAGCAGTGACTCGACTAGCGGGGGGGCAGATACGCAGTATTTT. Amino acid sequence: CASSDSTSGGADTQYF.

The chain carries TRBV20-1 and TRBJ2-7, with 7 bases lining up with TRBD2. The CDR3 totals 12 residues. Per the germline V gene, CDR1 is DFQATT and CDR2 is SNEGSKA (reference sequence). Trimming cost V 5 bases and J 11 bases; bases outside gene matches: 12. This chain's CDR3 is CSAAGDEDREYF. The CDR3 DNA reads TGCAGTGCTGCGGGGGACGAGGATAGGGAGTACTTC.

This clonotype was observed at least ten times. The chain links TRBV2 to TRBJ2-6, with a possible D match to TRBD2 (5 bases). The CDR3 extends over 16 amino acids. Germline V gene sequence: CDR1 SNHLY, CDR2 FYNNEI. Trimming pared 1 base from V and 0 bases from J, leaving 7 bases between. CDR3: CASSEVRGSGANVLTF. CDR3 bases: TGTGCCAGCAGTGAAGTCCGGGGCTCTGGGGCCAACGTCCTGACTTTC.

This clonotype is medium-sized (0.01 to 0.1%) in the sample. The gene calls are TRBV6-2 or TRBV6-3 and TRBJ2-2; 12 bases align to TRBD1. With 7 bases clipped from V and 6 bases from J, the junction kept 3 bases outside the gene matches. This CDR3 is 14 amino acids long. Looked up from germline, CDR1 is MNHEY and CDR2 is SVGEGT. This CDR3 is CASKGQGASGELFF. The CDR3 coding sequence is TGTGCCAGCAAGGGACAGGGGGCATCCGGGGAGCTGTTTTTT.

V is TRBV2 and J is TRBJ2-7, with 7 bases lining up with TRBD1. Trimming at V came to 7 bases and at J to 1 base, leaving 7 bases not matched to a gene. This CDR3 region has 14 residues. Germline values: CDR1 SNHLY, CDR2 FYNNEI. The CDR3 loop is CASKAQGNSYEQYF. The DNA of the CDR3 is TGTGCCAGCAAGGCACAGGGGAATTCCTACGAGCAGTACTTC.

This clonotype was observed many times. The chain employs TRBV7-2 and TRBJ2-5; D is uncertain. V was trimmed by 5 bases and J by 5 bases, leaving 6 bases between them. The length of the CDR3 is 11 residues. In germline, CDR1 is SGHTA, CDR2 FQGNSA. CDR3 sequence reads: CASSGGETQYF. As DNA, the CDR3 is TGTGCCAGCAGCGGTGGGGAGACCCAGTACTTC. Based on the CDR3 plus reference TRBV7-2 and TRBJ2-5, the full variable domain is GAGVSQSPSNKVTEKGKDVELRCDPISGHTALYWYRQSLGQGLEFLIYFQGNSAPDKSGLPSDRFSAERTGGSVSTLTIQRTQQEDSAVYLCASSGGETQYFGPGTRLLVL.

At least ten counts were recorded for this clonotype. The CDR3 nucleotides are TGCGCCAGCAGCTCCCCCGGGACAGGTTCCTACGAGCAGTACTTC. Residues: CASSSPGTGSYEQYF. The chain recombines TRBV5-1 with TRBJ2-7; 8 bases agree with TRBD1. The V gene end was trimmed by 3 bases and the J gene end by 1 base; junction bases not matched to a gene: 6. CDR1 SGHRS and CDR2 YFSETQ come from the germline V gene. The CDR3 totals 15 residues.

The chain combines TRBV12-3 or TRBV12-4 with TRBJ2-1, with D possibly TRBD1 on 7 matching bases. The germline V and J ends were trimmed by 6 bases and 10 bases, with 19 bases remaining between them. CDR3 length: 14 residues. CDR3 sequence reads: CASRYRGTAGEQFF. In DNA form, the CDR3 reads TGTGCCAGCAGGTACAGGGGCACCGCGGGAGAGCAGTTCTTC.

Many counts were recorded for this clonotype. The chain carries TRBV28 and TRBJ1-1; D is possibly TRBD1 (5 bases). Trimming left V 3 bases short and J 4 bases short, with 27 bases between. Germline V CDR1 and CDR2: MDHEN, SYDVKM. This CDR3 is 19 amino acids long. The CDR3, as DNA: TGTGCCAGCAGTTTCATCCCAGGGAGGGGAATAGTGGGCACCACTGAAGCTTTCTTT. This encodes CASSFIPGRGIVGTTEAFF.

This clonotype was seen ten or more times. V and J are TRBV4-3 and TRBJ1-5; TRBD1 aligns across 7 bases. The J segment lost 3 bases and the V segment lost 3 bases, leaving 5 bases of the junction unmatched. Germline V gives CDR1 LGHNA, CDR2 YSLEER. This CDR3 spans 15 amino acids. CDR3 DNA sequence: TGCGCCAGCAGCCAGGGAGACAGGGACAATCAGCCCCAGCATTTT. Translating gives CASSQGDRDNQPQHF.

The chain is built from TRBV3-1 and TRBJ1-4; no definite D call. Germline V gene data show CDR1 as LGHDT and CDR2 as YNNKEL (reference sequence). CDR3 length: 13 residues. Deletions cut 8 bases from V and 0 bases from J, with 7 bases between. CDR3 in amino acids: CASAITTNEKLFF. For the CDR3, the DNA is TGTGCCAGCGCCATTACAACTAATGAAAAACTGTTTTTT. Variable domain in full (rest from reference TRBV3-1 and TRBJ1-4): DTAVSQTPKYLVTQMGNDKSIKCEQNLGHDTMYWYKQDSKKFLKIMFSYNNKELIINETVPNRFSPKSPDKAHLNLHINSLELGDSAVYFCASAITTNEKLFFGSGTQLSVL.

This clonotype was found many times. For the CDR3, the DNA is TGTGCCAGCAGCCCAGGCGCACAGGACGGAGGATTTGAGCAGTTCTTC. Its translation is CASSPGAQDGGFEQFF. The chain employs TRBV9 and TRBJ2-1; D is tentatively TRBD1 or TRBD2 (5 bases each). CDR1 is SGDLS, CDR2 YYNGEE, per germline. V was clipped by 4 bases and J by 9 bases, with 23 bases between them. The CDR3 extends over 16 amino acids.

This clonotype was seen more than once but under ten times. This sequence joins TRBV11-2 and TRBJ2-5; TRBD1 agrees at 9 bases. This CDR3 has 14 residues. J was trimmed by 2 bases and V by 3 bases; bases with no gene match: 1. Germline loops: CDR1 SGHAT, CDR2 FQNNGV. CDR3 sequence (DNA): TGTGCCAGCAGCTTTGGACAGGGGCAAGAGACCCAGTACTTC. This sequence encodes CASSFGQGQETQYF.

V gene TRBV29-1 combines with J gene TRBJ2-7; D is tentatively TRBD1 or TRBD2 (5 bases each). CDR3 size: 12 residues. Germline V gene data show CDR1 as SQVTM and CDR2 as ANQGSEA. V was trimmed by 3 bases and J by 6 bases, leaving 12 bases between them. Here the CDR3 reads CSVEFGASEQYF. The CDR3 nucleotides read TGCAGCGTTGAGTTCGGGGCGAGCGAGCAGTACTTC.

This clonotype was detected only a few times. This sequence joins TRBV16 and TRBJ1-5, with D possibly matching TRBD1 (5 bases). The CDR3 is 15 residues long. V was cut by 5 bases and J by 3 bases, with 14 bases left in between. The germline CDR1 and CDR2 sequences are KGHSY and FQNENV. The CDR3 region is CASSYTGEINQPQHF. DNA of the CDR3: TGTGCCAGCAGCTACACAGGAGAGATCAATCAGCCCCAGCATTTT.

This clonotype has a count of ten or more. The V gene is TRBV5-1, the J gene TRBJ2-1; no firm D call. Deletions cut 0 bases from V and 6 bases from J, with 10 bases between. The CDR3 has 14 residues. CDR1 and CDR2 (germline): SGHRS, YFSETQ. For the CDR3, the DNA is TGCGCCAGCAGCTTGGTTTCTGGGGTCAATGAGCAGTTCTTC. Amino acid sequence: CASSLVSGVNEQFF.

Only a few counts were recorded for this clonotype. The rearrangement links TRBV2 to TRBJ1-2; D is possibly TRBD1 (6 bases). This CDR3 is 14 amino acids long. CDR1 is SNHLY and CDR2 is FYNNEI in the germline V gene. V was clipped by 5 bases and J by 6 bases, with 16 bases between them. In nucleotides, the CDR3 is TGTGCCAGCAGTTCGGACAGTCGGGGAGATGGCTACACCTTC. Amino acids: CASSSDSRGDGYTF. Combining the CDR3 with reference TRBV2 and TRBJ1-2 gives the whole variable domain EPEVTQTPSHQVTQMGQEVILRCVPISNHLYFYWYRQILGQKVEFLVSFYNNEISEKSEIFDDQFSVERPDGSNFTLKIRSTKLEDSAMYFCASSSDSRGDGYTFGSGTRLTVV.

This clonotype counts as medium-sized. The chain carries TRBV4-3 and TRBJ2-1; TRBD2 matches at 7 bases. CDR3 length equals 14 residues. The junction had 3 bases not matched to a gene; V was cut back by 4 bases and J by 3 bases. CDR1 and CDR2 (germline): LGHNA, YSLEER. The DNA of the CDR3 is TGCGCCAGCAGCCCGGGGGACTACTACAATGAGCAGTTCTTC. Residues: CASSPGDYYNEQFF.